This T cell receptor (beta chain) emerged from a study of T-cell memory formation after mild COVID-19. General observations from the study: For contracting clones, CD4+ ones sat mainly in CM and EM, CD8+ in EMRA.

From the 5' RACE reads, TCRdb called clonotypes with MiXCR, one entry per CDR3 protein. The data contain just under 550,000 distinct CDR3 sequences, roughly 21% of them singletons. The CDR3 spans 11 residues. CDR1 and CDR2 from the germline V gene are KGHDR and SFDVKD. The V gene lost 11 bases and the J gene lost 0 bases, with 5 bases spanning the gap. Comments on this clonotype: Its antigen is undetermined.

This receptor was obtained from an adult woman who had mild COVID-19 (a few samples of this study predate the infection). Cell type and time point are not known. Material for sequencing was PBMCs or a T cell subset sorted from them (not recorded which). V is TRBV24-1 and J is TRBJ2-3; D call uncertain. The DNA of the CDR3 is TGTGCCAGCGACAGCACAGATACGCAGTATTTT. Encoded protein: CASDSTDTQYF.